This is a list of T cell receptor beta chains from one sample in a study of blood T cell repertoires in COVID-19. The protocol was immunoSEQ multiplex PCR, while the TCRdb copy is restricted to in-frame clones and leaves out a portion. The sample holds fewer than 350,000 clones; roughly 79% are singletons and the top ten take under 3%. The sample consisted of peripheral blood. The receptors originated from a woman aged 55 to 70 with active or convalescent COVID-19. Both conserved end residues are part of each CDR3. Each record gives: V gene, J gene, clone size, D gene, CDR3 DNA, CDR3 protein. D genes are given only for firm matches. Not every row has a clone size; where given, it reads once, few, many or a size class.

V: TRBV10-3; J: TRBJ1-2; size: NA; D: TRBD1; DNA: TGTGCCATCAGTGGAGGACAGGGTGGCTATGGCTACACCTTC; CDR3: CAISGGQGGYGYTF
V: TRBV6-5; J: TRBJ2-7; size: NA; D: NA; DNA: TGTGCCAGCAGCTCAAGGGACATCCTCTACGAGCAGTACTTC; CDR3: CASSSRDILYEQYF
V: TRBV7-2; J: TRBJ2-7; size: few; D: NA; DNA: TGTGCCAGCAGCGCCTCCGGGAGCCCCGTGCAGTACTTC; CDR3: CASSASGSPVQYF
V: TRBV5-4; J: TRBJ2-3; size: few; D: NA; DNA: TGTGCCAGCAGCTTGAACATTGACACAGATACGCAGTATTTT; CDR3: CASSLNIDTDTQYF
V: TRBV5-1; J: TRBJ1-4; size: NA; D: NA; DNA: TGCGCCAGCAGCTTTCAGGGGATCGATGAAAAACTGTTTTTT; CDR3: CASSFQGIDEKLFF
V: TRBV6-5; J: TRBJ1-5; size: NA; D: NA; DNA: TGTGCCAGCAGCGCCCGGAGGGGCCAGAATCAGCCCCAGCATTTT; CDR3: CASSARRGQNQPQHF
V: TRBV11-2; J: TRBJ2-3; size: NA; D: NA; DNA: TGTGCCAGCAGCTTAGGTTCCAGGGGCGCAGATACGCAGTATTTT; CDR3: CASSLGSRGADTQYF
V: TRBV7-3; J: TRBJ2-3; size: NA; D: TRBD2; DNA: TGTGCCAGCAGCAGCGGGGTAGTCACAGATACGCAGTATTTT; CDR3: CASSSGVVTDTQYF
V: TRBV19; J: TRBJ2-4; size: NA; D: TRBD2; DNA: TGTGCCAGTAGTCCCTCCGGGACTAGCGGGGGAGGGGACATTCAGTACTTC; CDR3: CASSPSGTSGGGDIQYF
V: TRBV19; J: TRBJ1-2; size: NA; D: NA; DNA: TGTGCCAGTAGTCGCCGAACAGGGCCCCCGGACTATGGCTACACCTTC; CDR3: CASSRRTGPPDYGYTF
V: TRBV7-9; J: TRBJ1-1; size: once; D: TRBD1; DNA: TGTGCCAGCAGCCCCTCGGGACAGGGGAACACTGAAGCTTTCTTT; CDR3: CASSPSGQGNTEAFF
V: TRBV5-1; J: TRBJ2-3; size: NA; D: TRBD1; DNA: TGCGCCAGCAGCTTGGCTACAGGGGGCGCCGTCCCAGATACGCAGTATTTT; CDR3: CASSLATGGAVPDTQYF
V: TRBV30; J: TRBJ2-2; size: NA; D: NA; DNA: TGTGCCTGGAGGTTGACTACGAACACCGGGGAGCTGTTTTTT; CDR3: CAWRLTTNTGELFF
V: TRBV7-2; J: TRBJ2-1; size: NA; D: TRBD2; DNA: TGTGCCAGCAGCTTCAGCGGGGGGGCCAATGAGCAGTTCTTC; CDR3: CASSFSGGANEQFF
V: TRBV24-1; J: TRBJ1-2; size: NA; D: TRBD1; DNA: TGTGCCGCAAACAGGGGGCGCAGGTATGGCTACACCTTC; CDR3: CAANRGRRYGYTF
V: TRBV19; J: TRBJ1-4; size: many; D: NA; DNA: TGTGCCAGTAGTTTCGCCGGGACAACAAATGAAAAACTGTTTTTT; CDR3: CASSFAGTTNEKLFF
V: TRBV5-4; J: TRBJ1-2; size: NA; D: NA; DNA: TGTGCCAGCAGCTTGAGTGGGGAGGGCACCTTC; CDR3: CASSLSGEGTF
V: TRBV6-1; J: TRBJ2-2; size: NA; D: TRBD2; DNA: TGTGCCAGCAGTGAAGGCTCGGGGGGTACCGGGGAGCTGTTTTTT; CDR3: CASSEGSGGTGELFF
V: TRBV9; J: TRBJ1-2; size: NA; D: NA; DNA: TGTGCCAGCAGCGTTCAGGGGCAAGACTATGGCTACACCTTC; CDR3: CASSVQGQDYGYTF
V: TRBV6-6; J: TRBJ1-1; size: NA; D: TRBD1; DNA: TGTGCCAGCAGCGAGGACAGGGGGCTGACTGAAGCTTTCTTT; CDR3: CASSEDRGLTEAFF
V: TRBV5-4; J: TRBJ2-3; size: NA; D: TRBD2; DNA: TGTGCCAGCAGCACCGAGGGACTAGCGGGGGGCACAGATACGCAGTATTTT; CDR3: CASSTEGLAGGTDTQYF
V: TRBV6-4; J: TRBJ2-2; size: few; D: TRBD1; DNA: TGTGCCAGCAGGGCGTCCCGCACAGGGGGCCCCGGGGAGCTGTTTTTT; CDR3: CASRASRTGGPGELFF
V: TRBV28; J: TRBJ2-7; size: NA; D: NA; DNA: TGTGCCAGCAGTTTTCAGGTTATCTCCTACGAGCAGTACTTC; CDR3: CASSFQVISYEQYF
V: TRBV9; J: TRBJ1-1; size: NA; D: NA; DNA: TGTGCCAGCAGCGTCGGCCTAGGGAACACTGAAGCTTTCTTT; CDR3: CASSVGLGNTEAFF
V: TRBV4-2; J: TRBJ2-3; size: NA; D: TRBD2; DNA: TGTGCCAGCAGCTCCGGTCTAGCGGGCTTCACAGATACGCAGTATTTT; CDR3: CASSSGLAGFTDTQYF
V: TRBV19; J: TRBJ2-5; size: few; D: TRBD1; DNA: TGTGCCAGTAGTATACCGCGGACAGGGAGAGAGACCCAGTACTTC; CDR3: CASSIPRTGRETQYF
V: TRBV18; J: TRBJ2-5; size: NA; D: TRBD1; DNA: TGTGCCAGCTCGCCTAACGGACAGGGTCAAGAGACCCAGTACTTC; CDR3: CASSPNGQGQETQYF
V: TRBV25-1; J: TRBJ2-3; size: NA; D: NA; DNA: TGTGCCAGCAGTGCGGGACAAGGCACAGATACGCAGTATTTT; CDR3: CASSAGQGTDTQYF
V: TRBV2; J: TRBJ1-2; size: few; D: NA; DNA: TGTGCCAGCAGTGGGGCTACTCAAGCCTATGGCTACACCTTC; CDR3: CASSGATQAYGYTF
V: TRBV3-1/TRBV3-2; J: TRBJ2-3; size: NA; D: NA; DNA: TGTGCCAGCAGCCAAGGGACTGTCCACCGCACAGATACGCAGTATTTT; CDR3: CASSQGTVHRTDTQYF
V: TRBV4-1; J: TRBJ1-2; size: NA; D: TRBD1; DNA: TGCGCCAGCAGCAGACTGGGGACAGGGAACTATGGCTACACCTTC; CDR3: CASSRLGTGNYGYTF
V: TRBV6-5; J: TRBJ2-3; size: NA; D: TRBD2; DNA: TGTGCCAGCACGATCGCGGGGGGGCACACAGATACGCAGTATTTT; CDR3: CASTIAGGHTDTQYF
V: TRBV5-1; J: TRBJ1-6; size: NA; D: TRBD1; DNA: TGCGCCAGCAGCTTTACCGGGACAGTCTATTCACCCCTCCACTTT; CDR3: CASSFTGTVYSPLHF
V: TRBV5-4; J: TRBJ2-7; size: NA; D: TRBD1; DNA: TGTGCCAGCAGCACCCAACAGGGGGCGTACGAGCAGTACTTC; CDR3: CASSTQQGAYEQYF
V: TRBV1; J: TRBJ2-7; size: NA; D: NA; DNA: TGCACCAGCAGCCTACGGGACAGCCCTATCTACGAGCAGTACTTC; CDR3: CTSSLRDSPIYEQYF
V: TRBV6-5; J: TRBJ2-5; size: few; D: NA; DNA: TGTGCCAGCAGGCGGGCAGGGGTTGTAGAGACCCAGTACTTC; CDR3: CASRRAGVVETQYF
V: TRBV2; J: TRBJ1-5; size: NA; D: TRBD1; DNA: TGTGCCAGCAGTCTTGACAGGGACCAGCCCCAGCATTTT; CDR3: CASSLDRDQPQHF
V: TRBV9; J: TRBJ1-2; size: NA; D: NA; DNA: TGTGCCAGCAGCGTAGAGTCGCTGGACAGAGGCTATGGCTACACCTTC; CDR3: CASSVESLDRGYGYTF
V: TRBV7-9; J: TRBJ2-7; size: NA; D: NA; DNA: TGTGCCAGCAGCTTCGGCGGTCTGCGGGACGAGCAGTACTTC; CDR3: CASSFGGLRDEQYF
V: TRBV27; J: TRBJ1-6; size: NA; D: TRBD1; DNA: TGTGCCAGCAGTCCGCCCCATTCGACAGGGGAGGTCCTCCACTTT; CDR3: CASSPPHSTGEVLHF
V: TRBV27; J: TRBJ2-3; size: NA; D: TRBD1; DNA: TGTGCCAGCAGTGCTAGACTTACCGGGACAGGGGATCAAACAGATACGCAGTATTTT; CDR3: CASSARLTGTGDQTDTQYF
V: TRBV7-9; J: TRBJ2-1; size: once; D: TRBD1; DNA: TGTGCCAGCAGCTCGACAGGGGTACAGGATGAGCAGTTCTTC; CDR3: CASSSTGVQDEQFF
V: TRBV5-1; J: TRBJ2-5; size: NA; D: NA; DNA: TGCGCCAGCAGCTTGGACAGGGTTGGTGAGACCCAGTACTTC; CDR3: CASSLDRVGETQYF